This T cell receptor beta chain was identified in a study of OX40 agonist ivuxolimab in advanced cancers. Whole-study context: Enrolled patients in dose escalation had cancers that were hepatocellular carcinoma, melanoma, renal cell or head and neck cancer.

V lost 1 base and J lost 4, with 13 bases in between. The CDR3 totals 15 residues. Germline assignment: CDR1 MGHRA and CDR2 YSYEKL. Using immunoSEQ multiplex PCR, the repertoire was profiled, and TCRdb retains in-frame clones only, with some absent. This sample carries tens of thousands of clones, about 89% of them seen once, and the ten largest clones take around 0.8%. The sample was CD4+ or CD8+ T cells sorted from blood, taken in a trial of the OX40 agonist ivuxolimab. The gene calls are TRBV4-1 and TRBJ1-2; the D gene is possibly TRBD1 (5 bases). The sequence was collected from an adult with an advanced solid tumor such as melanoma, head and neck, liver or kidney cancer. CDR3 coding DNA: TGCGCCAGCAGCCAAGGACCGGGACTCGGCTATGGCTACACCTTC. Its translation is CASSQGPGLGYGYTF.